Listed below are T cell receptor beta chains from one sample, sequenced in a study of graft-versus-host responses after intestinal transplantation. Their target antigens are unknown. TCRdb's table, derived via immunoSEQ multiplex PCR, lists solely in-frame clones and lacks some. The sample lists approximately 79,000 clones, 80% to 85% occurring once. The sequencing used unstimulated CD4+ T cells sorted from spleen or lymph node cells, collected before intestinal transplant. These receptors came from a human donor who received an intestinal transplant. Each CDR3 is given with its conserved first and last residue. The D gene is left open where the match is weak. Clone size is shown for a subset of rows, as once, few, many or a class of expanded clone.

d_gene: NA
j_gene: TRBJ1-2
abundance: NA
v_gene: TRBV5-6
CDR3nt: TGTGCCAGCAGCTTCCGGGAATTCTATGGCTACACCTTC
CDR3aa: CASSFREFYGYTF

d_gene: TRBD2
j_gene: TRBJ2-1
abundance: once
v_gene: TRBV5-4
CDR3nt: TGTGCCAGCAGTTTTTCCACTAGCGGGGCAAGGAATGAGCAGTTCTTC
CDR3aa: CASSFSTSGARNEQFF

d_gene: TRBD1
j_gene: TRBJ1-1
abundance: NA
v_gene: TRBV5-1
CDR3nt: TGCGCCAGCAGCTTTCTAGACAGGGGAAGCACTGAAGCTTTCTTT
CDR3aa: CASSFLDRGSTEAFF

d_gene: NA
j_gene: TRBJ1-5
abundance: NA
v_gene: TRBV27
CDR3nt: TGTGCCAGCAGTTTATCGTATAGCCTTTTAGATCAGCCCCAGCATTTT
CDR3aa: CASSLSYSLLDQPQHF

d_gene: NA
j_gene: TRBJ1-5
abundance: once
v_gene: TRBV19
CDR3nt: TGTGCCAGTAGTGGGGGGGGGCTTGGCAATCAGCCCCAGCATTTT
CDR3aa: CASSGGGLGNQPQHF

d_gene: NA
j_gene: TRBJ2-7
abundance: NA
v_gene: TRBV5-4
CDR3nt: TGTGCCAGCAGCTTGGAAATCGGGATGAACTACGAGCAGTACTTC
CDR3aa: CASSLEIGMNYEQYF

d_gene: TRBD1
j_gene: TRBJ2-1
abundance: NA
v_gene: TRBV6-5
CDR3nt: TGTGCCAGCACCTCCGGGACAGGGGATTTAGTTGAGCAGTTCTTC
CDR3aa: CASTSGTGDLVEQFF

d_gene: NA
j_gene: TRBJ2-5
abundance: NA
v_gene: TRBV20-1
CDR3nt: TGCAGTGCTAACAGGGAAGAGACCCAGTACTTC
CDR3aa: CSANREETQYF

d_gene: TRBD1
j_gene: TRBJ2-5
abundance: NA
v_gene: TRBV19
CDR3nt: TGTGCCAGTAGTATAGTGGGACAGGGGGCAGGGGAGACCCAGTACTTC
CDR3aa: CASSIVGQGAGETQYF

d_gene: NA
j_gene: TRBJ2-5
abundance: NA
v_gene: TRBV21-1
CDR3nt: TGTGCCAGCAGCAGAGGTGCAGGGGGCCGCCAAGAGACCCAGTACTTC
CDR3aa: CASSRGAGGRQETQYF

d_gene: TRBD1
j_gene: TRBJ1-6
abundance: NA
v_gene: TRBV30
CDR3nt: TGTGCCTGGAGGAGAGGGGACAGGGGGTTCTCACCCCTCCACTTT
CDR3aa: CAWRRGDRGFSPLHF

d_gene: NA
j_gene: TRBJ2-3
abundance: NA
v_gene: TRBV20-1
CDR3nt: TGCAGTGCTAGAGATCGGGTGGCCCAGTATTTT
CDR3aa: CSARDRVAQYF

d_gene: TRBD2
j_gene: TRBJ2-1
abundance: few
v_gene: TRBV5-1
CDR3nt: TGCGCCAGCAGCCCCCGATCAGCGGGGGCAGGCAATGAGCAGTTCTTC
CDR3aa: CASSPRSAGAGNEQFF

d_gene: TRBD1
j_gene: TRBJ2-2
abundance: NA
v_gene: TRBV6-5
CDR3nt: TGTGCCAGCAGTAACAGGGGGGAGAACACCGGGGAGCTGTTTTTT
CDR3aa: CASSNRGENTGELFF

d_gene: NA
j_gene: TRBJ2-3
abundance: NA
v_gene: TRBV7-2
CDR3nt: TGTGCCAGCAGCCCTATCACTAGATCAGATACGCAGTATTTT
CDR3aa: CASSPITRSDTQYF

d_gene: TRBD1
j_gene: TRBJ1-2
abundance: once
v_gene: TRBV7-8
CDR3nt: TGTGCCACACAAAGGGTAAAGGGGGCGCCTAGCTATGGCTACACCTTC
CDR3aa: CATQRVKGAPSYGYTF

d_gene: NA
j_gene: TRBJ1-5
abundance: NA
v_gene: TRBV18
CDR3nt: TGTGCCAGCTCACCAGGGCAAGGCAATCAGCCCCAGCATTTT
CDR3aa: CASSPGQGNQPQHF

d_gene: NA
j_gene: TRBJ1-4
abundance: few
v_gene: TRBV30
CDR3nt: TGTGCCTGGAATAAGCAGGAAGGCGAAAAACTGTTTTTT
CDR3aa: CAWNKQEGEKLFF

d_gene: NA
j_gene: TRBJ2-7
abundance: once
v_gene: TRBV7-3
CDR3nt: TGTGCCAGCAGCCTAACGGGGGCTCGACACGAGCAGTACTTC
CDR3aa: CASSLTGARHEQYF

d_gene: NA
j_gene: TRBJ2-7
abundance: once
v_gene: TRBV6-1
CDR3nt: TGTGCCAGCAGTGGGGACTCAGGAGGCTCCTACGAGCAGTACTTC
CDR3aa: CASSGDSGGSYEQYF

d_gene: NA
j_gene: TRBJ1-3
abundance: NA
v_gene: TRBV9
CDR3nt: TGTGCCAGCAGCGTCGCCCCTTACAGGGTTGGAAACACCATATATTTT
CDR3aa: CASSVAPYRVGNTIYF

d_gene: NA
j_gene: TRBJ2-5
abundance: NA
v_gene: TRBV5-4
CDR3nt: TGTGCCAGCAGCTCACAGGGCCGTGAGGAGACCCAGTACTTC
CDR3aa: CASSSQGREETQYF

d_gene: TRBD1
j_gene: TRBJ1-6
abundance: NA
v_gene: TRBV5-1
CDR3nt: TGCGCCAGCAGCTTTTACGACACAGGGGGCAGTGGTTCACCCCTCCACTTT
CDR3aa: CASSFYDTGGSGSPLHF

d_gene: NA
j_gene: TRBJ1-3
abundance: NA
v_gene: TRBV5-6
CDR3nt: TGTGCCAGCAGCTCCCTGGACACCTCTGGAAACACCATATATTTT
CDR3aa: CASSSLDTSGNTIYF

d_gene: TRBD1
j_gene: TRBJ1-1
abundance: NA
v_gene: TRBV2
CDR3nt: TGTGCCACCGGACAGGGAGGCACTGAAGCTTTCTTT
CDR3aa: CATGQGGTEAFF

d_gene: NA
j_gene: TRBJ2-2
abundance: NA
v_gene: TRBV6-4
CDR3nt: TGTGCCAGCAGTGTCGACGACAGCACCGGGGAGCTGTTTTTT
CDR3aa: CASSVDDSTGELFF

d_gene: NA
j_gene: TRBJ2-3
abundance: NA
v_gene: TRBV7-2
CDR3nt: TGTGCCAGCAGCTCTCCTCACGGGATCACCGATACGCAGTATTTT
CDR3aa: CASSSPHGITDTQYF

d_gene: TRBD2
j_gene: TRBJ2-1
abundance: once
v_gene: TRBV14
CDR3nt: TGTGCCAGCAGCCGGACTAGCGGACGCATCTACAATGAGCAGTTCTTC
CDR3aa: CASSRTSGRIYNEQFF

d_gene: TRBD2
j_gene: TRBJ2-5
abundance: NA
v_gene: TRBV2
CDR3nt: TGTGCCAGCAGTGATGGCGGGGGGACGCAAGAGACCCAGTACTTC
CDR3aa: CASSDGGGTQETQYF

d_gene: TRBD1
j_gene: TRBJ2-1
abundance: NA
v_gene: TRBV2
CDR3nt: TGTGCCAGCAGCGCAACAGGGGGCGCGAGATCCAATGAGCAGTTCTTC
CDR3aa: CASSATGGARSNEQFF

d_gene: NA
j_gene: TRBJ2-2
abundance: NA
v_gene: TRBV18
CDR3nt: TGTGCCAGCTCACCAACGGGCACCGGGGAGCTGTTTTTT
CDR3aa: CASSPTGTGELFF

d_gene: NA
j_gene: TRBJ2-3
abundance: NA
v_gene: TRBV2
CDR3nt: TGTGCCAGCCTACGGGACTCGGGCACAGATACGCAGTATTTT
CDR3aa: CASLRDSGTDTQYF

d_gene: NA
j_gene: TRBJ1-3
abundance: NA
v_gene: TRBV5-6
CDR3nt: TGTGCCAGCAGCGCTAACTCTGGAAACACCATATATTTT
CDR3aa: CASSANSGNTIYF

d_gene: NA
j_gene: TRBJ1-6
abundance: many
v_gene: TRBV5-4
CDR3nt: TGTGCCAGCAGCCCGCGGGAGGCTGGGGTTTCACCCCTCCACTTT
CDR3aa: CASSPREAGVSPLHF

d_gene: NA
j_gene: TRBJ2-5
abundance: NA
v_gene: TRBV6-5
CDR3nt: TGTGCCAGCAGTTACGGCAGCCTCGGGCAAGAGACCCAGTACTTC
CDR3aa: CASSYGSLGQETQYF

d_gene: NA
j_gene: TRBJ1-4
abundance: once
v_gene: TRBV6-6
CDR3nt: TGTGCCAGCAGTTACCCGAGTGAAAAACTGTTTTTT
CDR3aa: CASSYPSEKLFF

d_gene: NA
j_gene: TRBJ2-7
abundance: NA
v_gene: TRBV7-2
CDR3nt: TGTGCCAGCAGCTTAACTATGCGCGGCGAGCAGTACTTC
CDR3aa: CASSLTMRGEQYF

d_gene: NA
j_gene: TRBJ1-4
abundance: NA
v_gene: TRBV5-1
CDR3nt: TGCGCCAGCAGTCTGGGGGGATACGGTGAAAAACTGTTTTTT
CDR3aa: CASSLGGYGEKLFF

d_gene: NA
j_gene: TRBJ1-4
abundance: NA
v_gene: TRBV6-6
CDR3nt: TGTGCCAGCAGTTCGCAGATGACTAATGAAAAACTGTTTTTT
CDR3aa: CASSSQMTNEKLFF

d_gene: TRBD1
j_gene: TRBJ1-5
abundance: once
v_gene: TRBV7-9
CDR3nt: TGTGCCAGCAGCTTAGGCAGGGGGATAGGCAATCAGCCCCAGCATTTT
CDR3aa: CASSLGRGIGNQPQHF

d_gene: TRBD2
j_gene: TRBJ2-3
abundance: NA
v_gene: TRBV29-1
CDR3nt: TGCAGCGTTGAAGGGGGACTAGCCGAGTACTCGCCACTGCAGTATTTT
CDR3aa: CSVEGGLAEYSPLQYF

d_gene: NA
j_gene: TRBJ2-3
abundance: NA
v_gene: TRBV5-1
CDR3nt: TGCGCCAGCAGCTTGGTGGCCGATACGCAGTATTTT
CDR3aa: CASSLVADTQYF

d_gene: TRBD2
j_gene: TRBJ2-5
abundance: once
v_gene: TRBV11-2
CDR3nt: TGTGCCAGCAGCTTAGAGTCGGTTAGCGGGGGGAAGGAGGAGACCCAGTACTTC
CDR3aa: CASSLESVSGGKEETQYF

d_gene: NA
j_gene: TRBJ2-1
abundance: once
v_gene: TRBV11-3
CDR3nt: TGTGCCAGCAGCTTCTCTAGCGTGGGATCTATTGAGCAGTTCTTC
CDR3aa: CASSFSSVGSIEQFF

d_gene: TRBD2
j_gene: TRBJ2-7
abundance: NA
v_gene: TRBV10-3
CDR3nt: TGTGCCATCAGTGAGTCGGGGCGGGGGGGCGGATTTTACGAGCAGTACTTC
CDR3aa: CAISESGRGGGFYEQYF

d_gene: NA
j_gene: TRBJ1-3
abundance: few
v_gene: TRBV2
CDR3nt: TGTGCCAGCTCCACGGGGGTTGGAAACACCATATATTTT
CDR3aa: CASSTGVGNTIYF

d_gene: NA
j_gene: TRBJ1-1
abundance: NA
v_gene: TRBV6-6
CDR3nt: TGTGCCAGCAGTTACACAGGGTCTATGAACACTGAAGCTTTCTTT
CDR3aa: CASSYTGSMNTEAFF

d_gene: NA
j_gene: TRBJ1-5
abundance: NA
v_gene: TRBV10-3
CDR3nt: TGTGCCATCAGTGAGACTGATCAGCCCCAGCATTTT
CDR3aa: CAISETDQPQHF

d_gene: NA
j_gene: TRBJ2-7
abundance: NA
v_gene: TRBV2
CDR3nt: TGTGCCACGGCCTCTGACTGGAGTGTTTCCTACGAGCAGTACTTC
CDR3aa: CATASDWSVSYEQYF

d_gene: TRBD1
j_gene: TRBJ1-2
abundance: NA
v_gene: TRBV2
CDR3nt: TGTGCCAGCAGTTACCGGGACAGAGATGGCTACACCTTC
CDR3aa: CASSYRDRDGYTF

d_gene: TRBD1
j_gene: TRBJ2-5
abundance: NA
v_gene: TRBV5-4
CDR3nt: TGTGCCAGCAGCAAGACGACAGGGGGCAAAGGCGAGACCCAGTACTTC
CDR3aa: CASSKTTGGKGETQYF

d_gene: NA
j_gene: TRBJ1-3
abundance: NA
v_gene: TRBV19
CDR3nt: TGTGCCAGCGGAGGAATCTCTGGAAACACCATATATTTT
CDR3aa: CASGGISGNTIYF

d_gene: TRBD1
j_gene: TRBJ2-3
abundance: NA
v_gene: TRBV5-1
CDR3nt: TGCGCCAGCAGCTTGGTGGGACAGGGGGGAACAGATACGCAGTATTTT
CDR3aa: CASSLVGQGGTDTQYF

d_gene: NA
j_gene: TRBJ2-5
abundance: few
v_gene: TRBV7-6
CDR3nt: TGTGCCAGCAGCCTACAAGAGACCCAGTACTTC
CDR3aa: CASSLQETQYF

d_gene: NA
j_gene: TRBJ2-1
abundance: NA
v_gene: TRBV6-5
CDR3nt: TGTGCCAGCAGTTACTTCAGGGCGAATGAGCAGTTCTTC
CDR3aa: CASSYFRANEQFF